This record looks at one TCR beta chain sequence and its context. The antigen remains undetermined. Noted time point: 2015-2016 season, pre-vaccination. Clones were read by immunoSEQ multiplex PCR, and TCRdb kept only the in-frame ones, dropping some. The sample lists around 10,000 clones, 65% to 85% seen once, with less than 4.5% in the top ten. The CDR3 sequence is 16 residues long. Looked up from germline, CDR1 is MDHEN and CDR2 is SYDVKM. V was clipped by 7 bases and J by 3 bases, with 18 bases between them. This entry comes from a study of follicular helper T cells after annual influenza vaccination. Study results and caveats: ICOS-CD38- cTfh most often held earlier Day 7 ICOS+CD38+ clones. Productive TCRB sequences came from only roughly 10-20% of cells. Recurrent ICOS+CD38+ cTfh clonotypes included tetramer and AIM influenza-specific ones. Plasmablast frequency change correlated with clonality change in ICOS+CD38+ cTfh.

The J gene is TRBJ2-2, the V gene TRBV28; possibly TRBD1 or TRBD2 for D (5 bases each). The sample in question was CXCR5+ CD38- circulating T follicular helper cells from blood, obtained on the day of influenza vaccination. The sample's subset: circulating Tfh, non-naive CD4+CXCR5+PD-1+ (ICOS+CD38+ or ICOS-CD38-). The clonotype was recovered from an adult who received the influenza vaccine. The CDR3 nucleotides read TGTGCCAGCACCTCTGGGGGAGTGGGGGACACCGGGGAGCTGTTTTTT. The encoded protein is CASTSGGVGDTGELFF. Full variable domain (outside the CDR3, taken from reference TRBV28 and TRBJ2-2): DVKVTQSSRYLVKRTGEKVFLECVQDMDHENMFWYRQDPGLGLRLIYFSYDVKMKEKGDIPEGYSVSREKKERFSLILESASTNQTSMYLCASTSGGVGDTGELFFGEGSRLTVL.